This T cell receptor beta chain is from a study of T cell changes during pregnancy in multiple sclerosis. The table came from immunoSEQ multiplex PCR; TCRdb's copy has only in-frame clones and leaves some out. This table has tens of thousands of clones, just over 90% appearing once. The germline V gene has CDR1 MNHEY and CDR2 SMNVEV (reference sequence). This CDR3 has 17 amino acids. Trimming took 0 bases from V and 3 from J, leaving 18 bases between them. This chain connects TRBV27 to TRBJ2-7; D may be TRBD2 (5 bases). The sample was peripheral blood, taken in the third trimester of pregnancy. This TCR derives from a female donor with multiple sclerosis, enrolled in a pregnancy study. CDR3 sequence (DNA): TGTGCCAGCAGTTTATCGGCCCCTACTAGATCGGGCTACGAGCAGTACTTC. Its translation is CASSLSAPTRSGYEQYF.